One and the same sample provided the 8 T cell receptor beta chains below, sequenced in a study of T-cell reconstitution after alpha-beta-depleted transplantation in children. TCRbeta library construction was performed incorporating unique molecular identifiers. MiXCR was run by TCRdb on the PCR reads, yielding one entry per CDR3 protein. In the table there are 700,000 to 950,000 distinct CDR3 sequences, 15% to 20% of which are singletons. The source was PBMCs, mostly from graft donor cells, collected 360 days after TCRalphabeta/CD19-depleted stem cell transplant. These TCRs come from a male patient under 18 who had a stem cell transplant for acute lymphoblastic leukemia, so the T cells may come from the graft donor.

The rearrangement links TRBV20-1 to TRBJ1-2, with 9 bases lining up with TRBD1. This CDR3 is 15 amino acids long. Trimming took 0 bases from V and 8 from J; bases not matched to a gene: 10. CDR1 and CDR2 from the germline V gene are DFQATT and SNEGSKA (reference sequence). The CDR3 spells CSAREGQGRTGGYTF. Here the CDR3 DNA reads TGCAGTGCTAGAGAAGGACAGGGGAGAACGGGGGGCTACACCTTC.

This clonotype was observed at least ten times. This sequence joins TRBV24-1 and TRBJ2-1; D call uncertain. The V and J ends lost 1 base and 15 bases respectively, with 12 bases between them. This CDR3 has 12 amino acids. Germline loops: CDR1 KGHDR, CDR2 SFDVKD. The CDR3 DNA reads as TGTGCCACCAGTGATTTCAACCATAAGCGGTTCTTC. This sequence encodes CATSDFNHKRFF.

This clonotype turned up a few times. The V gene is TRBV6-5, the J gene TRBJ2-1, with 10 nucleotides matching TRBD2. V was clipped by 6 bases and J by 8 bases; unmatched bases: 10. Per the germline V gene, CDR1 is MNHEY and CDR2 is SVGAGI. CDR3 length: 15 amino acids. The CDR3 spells CASRPSGRRKDEQFF. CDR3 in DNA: TGTGCCAGCAGGCCTAGCGGGAGAAGGAAGGATGAGCAGTTCTTC.

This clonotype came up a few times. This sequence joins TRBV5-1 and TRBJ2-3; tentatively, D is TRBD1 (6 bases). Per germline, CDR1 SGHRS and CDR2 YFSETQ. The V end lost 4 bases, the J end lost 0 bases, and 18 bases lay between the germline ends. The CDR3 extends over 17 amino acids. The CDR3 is CASSLATGRLSTDTQYF. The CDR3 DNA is TGCGCCAGCAGCCTCGCTACAGGGAGACTAAGCACAGATACGCAGTATTTT.

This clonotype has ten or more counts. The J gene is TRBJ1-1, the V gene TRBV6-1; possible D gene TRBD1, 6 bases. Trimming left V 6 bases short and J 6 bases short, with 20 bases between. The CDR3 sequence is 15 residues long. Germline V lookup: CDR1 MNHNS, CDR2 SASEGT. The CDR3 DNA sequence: TGTGCCAGCAGCAACAGGCGCACAGGGCCCGCTGAAGCTTTCTTT. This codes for CASSNRRTGPAEAFF.

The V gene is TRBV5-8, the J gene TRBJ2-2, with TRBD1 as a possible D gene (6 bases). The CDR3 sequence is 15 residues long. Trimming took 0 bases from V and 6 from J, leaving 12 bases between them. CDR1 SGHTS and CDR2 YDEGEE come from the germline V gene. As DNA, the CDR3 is TGTGCCAGCAGCTTGGACCCAGGGGCCGCCGGGGAGCTGTTTTTT. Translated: CASSLDPGAAGELFF.

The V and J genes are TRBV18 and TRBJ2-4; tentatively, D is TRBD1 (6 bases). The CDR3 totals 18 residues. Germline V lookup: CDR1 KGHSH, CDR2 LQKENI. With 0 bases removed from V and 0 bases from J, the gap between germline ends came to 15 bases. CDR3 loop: CASSPPRQAFLAKNIQYF. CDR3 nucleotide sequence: TGTGCCAGCTCACCACCCAGACAGGCGTTTTTAGCCAAAAACATTCAGTACTTC.

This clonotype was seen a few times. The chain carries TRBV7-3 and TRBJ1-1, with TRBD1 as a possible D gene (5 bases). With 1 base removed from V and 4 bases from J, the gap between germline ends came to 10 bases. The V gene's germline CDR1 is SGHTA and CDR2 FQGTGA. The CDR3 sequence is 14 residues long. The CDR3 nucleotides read TGTGCCAGCAGCTTAATGTCGGGGGGCACTGAAGCTTTCTTT. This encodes CASSLMSGGTEAFF.